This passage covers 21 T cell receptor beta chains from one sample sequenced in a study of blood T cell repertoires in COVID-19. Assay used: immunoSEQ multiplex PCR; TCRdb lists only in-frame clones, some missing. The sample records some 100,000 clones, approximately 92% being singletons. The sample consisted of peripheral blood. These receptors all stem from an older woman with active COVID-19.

Here the CDR3 reads CASSLSGDRISGNTIYF. The CDR3 region has the DNA TGTGCCAGCAGCTTATCTGGAGACAGGATCTCTGGAAACACCATATATTTT. The rearrangement uses TRBV7-2 and TRBJ1-3; weak D call: TRBD1 (6 bases). The CDR3 is made up of 17 amino acids. Trimming removed 2 bases from V and 0 bases from J, with 14 bases in between. The germline gives CDR1 SGHTA, CDR2 FQGNSA. The full variable domain, its missing parts supplied by reference TRBV7-2 and TRBJ1-3, is GAGVSQSPSNKVTEKGKDVELRCDPISGHTALYWYRQSLGQGLEFLIYFQGNSAPDKSGLPSDRFSAERTGGSVSTLTIQRTQQEDSAVYLCASSLSGDRISGNTIYFGEGSWLTVV.

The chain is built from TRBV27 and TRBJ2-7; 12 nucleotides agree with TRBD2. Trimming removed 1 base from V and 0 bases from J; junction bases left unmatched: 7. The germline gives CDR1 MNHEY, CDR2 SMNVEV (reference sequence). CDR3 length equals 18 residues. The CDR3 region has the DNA TGTGCCAGCAGTTTATTCGGGACTAGCGGGCCAGCCTCCTACGAGCAGTACTTC. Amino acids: CASSLFGTSGPASYEQYF.

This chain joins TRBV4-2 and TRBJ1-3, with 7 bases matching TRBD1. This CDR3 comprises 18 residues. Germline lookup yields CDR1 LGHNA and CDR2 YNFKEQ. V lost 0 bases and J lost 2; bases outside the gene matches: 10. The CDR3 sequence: CASSQEVTGVSTGNTIYF. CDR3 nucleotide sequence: TGTGCCAGCAGCCAAGAGGTTACAGGGGTATCGACTGGAAACACCATATATTTT.

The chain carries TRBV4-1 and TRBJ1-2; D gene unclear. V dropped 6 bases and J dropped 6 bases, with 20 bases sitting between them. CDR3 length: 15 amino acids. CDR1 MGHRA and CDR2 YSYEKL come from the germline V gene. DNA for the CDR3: TGCGCCAGCAGTCAACCCTACAGCCGTGAAGATGGCTACACCTTC. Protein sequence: CASSQPYSREDGYTF.

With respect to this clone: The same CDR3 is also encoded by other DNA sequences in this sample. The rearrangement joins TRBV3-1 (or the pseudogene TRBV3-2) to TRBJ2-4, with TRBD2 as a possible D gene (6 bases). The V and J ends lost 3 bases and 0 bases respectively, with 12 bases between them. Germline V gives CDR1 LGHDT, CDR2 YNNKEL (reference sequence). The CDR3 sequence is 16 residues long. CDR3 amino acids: CASSHGRLLAKNIQYF. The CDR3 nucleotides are TGTGCCAGCAGCCATGGGAGGCTACTAGCCAAAAACATTCAGTACTTC.

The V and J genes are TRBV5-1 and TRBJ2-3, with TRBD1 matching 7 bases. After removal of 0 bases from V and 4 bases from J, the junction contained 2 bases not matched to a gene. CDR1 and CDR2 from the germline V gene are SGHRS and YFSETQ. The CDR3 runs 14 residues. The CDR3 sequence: CASSLGQGPDTQYF. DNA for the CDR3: TGCGCCAGCAGCTTGGGACAGGGCCCAGATACGCAGTATTTT. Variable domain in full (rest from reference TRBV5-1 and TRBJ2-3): KAGVTQTPRYLIKTRGQQVTLSCSPISGHRSVSWYQQTPGQGLQFLFEYFSETQRNKGNFPGRFSGRQFSNSRSEMNVSTLELGDSALYLCASSLGQGPDTQYFGPGTRLTVL.

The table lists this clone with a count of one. As DNA, the CDR3 is TGTGCCAGCAGCCAAGCCGGAGTTAGCAATCAGCCCCAGCATTTT. The encoded protein is CASSQAGVSNQPQHF. V gene TRBV3-1 (or the pseudogene TRBV3-2) combines with J gene TRBJ1-5; D unresolved. The CDR3 loop spans 15 amino acids. V was trimmed by 1 base and J by 0 bases, leaving 7 bases between them. Germline CDR1 LGHDT, CDR2 YNNKEL (reference sequence).

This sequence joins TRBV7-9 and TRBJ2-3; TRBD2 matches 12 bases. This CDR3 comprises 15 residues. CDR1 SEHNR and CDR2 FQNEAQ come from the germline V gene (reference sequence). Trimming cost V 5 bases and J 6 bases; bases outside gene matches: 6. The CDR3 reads CASSPLAGGLDTQYF. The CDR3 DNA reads TGTGCCAGCAGCCCACTAGCGGGAGGTCTGGATACGCAGTATTTT.

CDR3 sequence reads: CASPPRGDTQYF. DNA of the CDR3: TGTGCCAGCCCCCCTCGAGGTGATACGCAGTATTTT. The V gene is TRBV19, the J gene TRBJ2-3; no firm D call. The germline V and J ends were trimmed by 9 bases and 6 bases, with 13 bases remaining between them. Germline CDR1 reads LNHDA; CDR2 reads SQIVND (reference sequence). The CDR3 runs 12 residues.

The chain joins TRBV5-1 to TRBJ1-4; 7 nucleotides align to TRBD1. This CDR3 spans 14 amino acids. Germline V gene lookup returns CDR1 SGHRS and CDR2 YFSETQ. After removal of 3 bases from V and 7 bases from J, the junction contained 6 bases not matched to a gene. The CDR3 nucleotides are TGCGCCAGCAGCTCGTCGACAGGGACTGAAAAACTGTTTTTT. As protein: CASSSSTGTEKLFF.

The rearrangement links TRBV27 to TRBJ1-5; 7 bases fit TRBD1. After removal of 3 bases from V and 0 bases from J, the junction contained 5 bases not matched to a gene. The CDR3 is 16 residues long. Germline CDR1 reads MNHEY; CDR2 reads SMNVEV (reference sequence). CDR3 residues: CASSFRQGNSNQPQHF. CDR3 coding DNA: TGTGCCAGCAGTTTCCGACAGGGCAATAGCAATCAGCCCCAGCATTTT.

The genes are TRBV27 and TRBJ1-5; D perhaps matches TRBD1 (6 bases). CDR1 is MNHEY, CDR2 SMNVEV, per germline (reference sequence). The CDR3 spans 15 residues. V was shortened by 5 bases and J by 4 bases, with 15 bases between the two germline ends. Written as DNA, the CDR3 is TGTGCCAGCAGTAGGGGGGGCGCGGTGAATCAGCCCCAGCATTTT. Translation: CASSRGGAVNQPQHF.

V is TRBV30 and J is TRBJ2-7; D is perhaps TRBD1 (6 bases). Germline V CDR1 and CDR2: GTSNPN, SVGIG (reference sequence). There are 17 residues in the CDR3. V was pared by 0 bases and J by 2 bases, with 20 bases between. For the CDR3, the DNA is TGTGCCTGGAGTGTGTACGGTTGGGACATTGGAACCTACGAGCAGTACTTC. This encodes CAWSVYGWDIGTYEQYF.

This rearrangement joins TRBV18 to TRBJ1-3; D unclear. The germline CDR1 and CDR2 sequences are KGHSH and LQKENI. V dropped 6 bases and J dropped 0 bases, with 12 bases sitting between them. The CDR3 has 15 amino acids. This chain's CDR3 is CASSSEVPSGNTIYF. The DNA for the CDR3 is TGTGCCAGCTCCTCAGAAGTACCCTCTGGAAACACCATATATTTT.

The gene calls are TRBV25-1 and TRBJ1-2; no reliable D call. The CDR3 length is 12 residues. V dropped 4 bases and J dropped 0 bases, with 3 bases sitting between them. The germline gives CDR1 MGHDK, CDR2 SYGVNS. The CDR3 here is CASSVANYGYTF. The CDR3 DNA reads TGTGCCAGCAGTGTCGCTAACTATGGCTACACCTTC.

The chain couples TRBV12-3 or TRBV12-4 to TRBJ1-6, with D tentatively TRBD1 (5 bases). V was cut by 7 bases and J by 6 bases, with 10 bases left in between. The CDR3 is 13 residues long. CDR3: CASNQGLNSPLHF. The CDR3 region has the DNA TGTGCCAGCAATCAGGGCCTTAATTCACCCCTCCACTTT.

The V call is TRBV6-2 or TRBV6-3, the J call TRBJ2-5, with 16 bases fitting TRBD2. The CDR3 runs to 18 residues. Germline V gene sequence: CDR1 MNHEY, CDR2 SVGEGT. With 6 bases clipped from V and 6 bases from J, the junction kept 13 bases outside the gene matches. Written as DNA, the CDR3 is TGTGCCAGCAGCAACGCCGGGACTAGCGGGGGGGCCGGAAAGACCCAGTACTTC. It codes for CASSNAGTSGGAGKTQYF.

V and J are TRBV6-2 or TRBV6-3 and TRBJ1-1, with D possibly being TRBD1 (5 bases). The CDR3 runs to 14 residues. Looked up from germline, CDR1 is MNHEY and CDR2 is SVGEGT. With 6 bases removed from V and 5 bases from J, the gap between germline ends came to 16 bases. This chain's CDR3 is CASSGRGAGTEAFF. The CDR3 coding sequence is TGTGCCAGCAGCGGGAGGGGAGCCGGGACTGAAGCTTTCTTT.

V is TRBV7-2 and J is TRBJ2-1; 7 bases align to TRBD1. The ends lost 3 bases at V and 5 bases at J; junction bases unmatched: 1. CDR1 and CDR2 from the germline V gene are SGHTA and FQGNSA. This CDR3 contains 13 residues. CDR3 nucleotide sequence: TGTGCCAGCAGCTTCGACAGGGACAATGAGCAGTTCTTC. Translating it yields CASSFDRDNEQFF.

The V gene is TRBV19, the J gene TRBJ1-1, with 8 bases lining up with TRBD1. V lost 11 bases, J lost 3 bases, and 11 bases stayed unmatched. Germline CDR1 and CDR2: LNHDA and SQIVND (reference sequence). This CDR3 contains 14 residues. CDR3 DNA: TGTGCCGCGGAAGACAGGGGAGGGGACACTGAAGCTTTCTTT. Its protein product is CAAEDRGGDTEAFF.

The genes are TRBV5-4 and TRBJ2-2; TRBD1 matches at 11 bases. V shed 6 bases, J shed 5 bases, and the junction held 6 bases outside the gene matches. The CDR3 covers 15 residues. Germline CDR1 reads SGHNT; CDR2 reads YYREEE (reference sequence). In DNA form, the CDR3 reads TGTGCCAGCAACAAGGGACAGGGGGAAACCGGGGAGCTGTTTTTT. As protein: CASNKGQGETGELFF.